The clone carrying this T cell receptor (beta chain) was counted a few times. Its antigen is undetermined. The V gene end was trimmed by 5 bases and the J gene end by 3 bases; junction bases not matched to a gene: 3. The V gene's germline CDR1 is SGHRS and CDR2 YFSETQ. The CDR3 loop spans 13 amino acids. cDNA synthesis used the whole RNA isolate, giving expressed TCRB sequences. Data came from immunoSEQ multiplex PCR; TCRdb stores just in-frame clones and leaves some out. The data contain about 160,000 clones, roughly 8% of them singletons. Isolation of CD4+ naive, central memory, regulatory and stem cell-like memory cells was achieved by sorting via CD45RO/CCR7/CD25/CD127/CD95/CD27. The sample is drawn from a study of beta chain features in type 1 diabetes. Across the whole study: Age, gender, cell numbers and subset yield matched between patients and controls. General observations from the study: The study left unresolved whether HLA type influences TCRB rearrangement. It was possible that PCR favored shorter templates, equally so in patients and controls. Type 1 diabetes patients showed a moderate but significant shortening of TCRB CDR3s in all four CD4+ subsets.

The chain has TRBV5-1 and TRBJ2-5; 8 bases map to TRBD2. Sequenced sample: central memory CD4+ T cells from blood. The TCR was taken from a woman between 18 and 29 years old with type 1 diabetes. The CDR3 reads CASRSGGEETQYF. For the CDR3, the DNA is TGCGCCAGCAGGAGCGGGGGAGAAGAGACCCAGTACTTC.